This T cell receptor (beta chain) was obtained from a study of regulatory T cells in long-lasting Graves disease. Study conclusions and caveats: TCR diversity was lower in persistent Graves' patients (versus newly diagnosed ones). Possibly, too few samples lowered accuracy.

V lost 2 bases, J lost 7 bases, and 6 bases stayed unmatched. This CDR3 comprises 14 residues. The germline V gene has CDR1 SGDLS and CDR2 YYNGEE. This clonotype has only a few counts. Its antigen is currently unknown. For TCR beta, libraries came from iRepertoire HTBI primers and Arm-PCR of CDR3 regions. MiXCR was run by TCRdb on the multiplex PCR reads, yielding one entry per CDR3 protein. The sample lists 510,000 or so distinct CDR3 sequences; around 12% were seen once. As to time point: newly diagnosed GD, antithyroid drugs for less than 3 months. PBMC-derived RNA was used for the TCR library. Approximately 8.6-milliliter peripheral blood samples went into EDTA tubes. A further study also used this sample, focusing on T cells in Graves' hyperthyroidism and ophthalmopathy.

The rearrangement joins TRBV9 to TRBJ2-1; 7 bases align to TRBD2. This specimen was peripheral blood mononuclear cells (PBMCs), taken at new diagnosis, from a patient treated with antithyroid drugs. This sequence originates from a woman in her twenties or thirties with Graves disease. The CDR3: CASSVSVAGNEQFF. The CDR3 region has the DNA TGTGCCAGCAGCGTTAGCGTAGCGGGTAATGAGCAGTTCTTC.